One sample yielded the 6 T cell receptor beta chains listed below, sequenced in a study of T cells in localized non-small cell lung cancer (dated by TCRdb to the early 2020s). Receptor libraries were prepared by the immunoSEQ multiplex PCR assay. This is the immuneACCESS table as TCRdb keeps it, with only in-frame sequences that have V and J called. A part of the clones is gone; compared with another copy, unresolved V genes explain less than half, and the rest is unexplained. The sample records 20,000 to 25,000 clones, around 86% of which are singletons. The ten top clones hold 12% of the sample. The sequences come from PBMCs, collected before any cancer treatment. The receptors were gathered from a man aged 35 to 70 with stage II squamous cell lung carcinoma.

The V and J genes are TRBV5-1 and TRBJ2-6; D remains unclear. V dropped 2 bases and J dropped 0 bases, with 9 bases sitting between them. This CDR3 region has 16 residues. CDR1 and CDR2 from the germline V gene are SGHRS and YFSETQ. CDR3 region: CASSFLPPSGANVLTF. The DNA of the CDR3 is TGCGCCAGCAGCTTTTTGCCGCCCTCTGGGGCCAACGTCCTGACTTTC.

The rearrangement joins TRBV7-3 to TRBJ2-3; 7 nucleotides align to TRBD1. CDR3 size: 15 residues. The junction had 11 bases not matched to a gene; V was cut back by 3 bases and J by 8 bases. Germline V CDR1 and CDR2: SGHTA, FQGTGA. The DNA of the CDR3 is TGTGCCAGCAGCTTTGGGGAAGGGGGCCGAGGTACGCAGTATTTT. The encoded protein is CASSFGEGGRGTQYF.

The V call is TRBV27, the J call TRBJ2-1, with 7 bases identical to TRBD1. The CDR3 totals 14 residues. Germline CDR1 and CDR2: MNHEY and SMNVEV (reference sequence). The V segment lost 7 bases and the J segment 7 bases; nucleotides outside the gene matches: 10. The CDR3 nucleotides read TGTGCCAGCATACCAAGACAGGGATGGAATGAGCAGTTCTTC. Translating it yields CASIPRQGWNEQFF.

V is TRBV29-1 and J is TRBJ2-3, with TRBD2 as a possible D gene (5 bases). This CDR3 is built from 14 residues. Between the trimmed V and J ends, which lost 4 bases and 2 bases, there was a span of 13 bases. Germline V gives CDR1 SQVTM, CDR2 ANQGSEA. The CDR3 DNA follows: TGCAGCGTTGGCCGGGGTACCCTCACAGATACGCAGTATTTT. Its protein product is CSVGRGTLTDTQYF.

The V gene is TRBV4-1, the J gene TRBJ1-2, with D perhaps matching TRBD1 (6 bases). The CDR3 has 15 residues. V lost 3 bases and J 3 bases, leaving 14 bases between the germline ends. Germline V gives CDR1 MGHRA, CDR2 YSYEKL. The CDR3 bases are TGCGCCAGCAGCCAGCCGCGGGACAAAGACTATGGCTACACCTTC. It is translated as CASSQPRDKDYGYTF.

The J gene is TRBJ2-1, the V gene TRBV11-2; TRBD1 might be the D (6 bases). V was clipped by 5 bases and J by 10 bases, with 15 bases between them. There are 13 residues in the CDR3. CDR1 is SGHAT and CDR2 is FQNNGV in the germline V gene. The CDR3 coding sequence is TGTGCCAGCAGCGGACAGTTCCTGGGAGAGCAGTTCTTC. Its protein product is CASSGQFLGEQFF. The full variable domain, with the rest looked up from reference TRBV11-2 and TRBJ2-1, is EAGVAQSPRYKIIEKRQSVAFWCNPISGHATLYWYQQILGQGPKLLIQFQNNGVVDDSQLPKDRFSAERLKGVDSTLKIQPAKLEDSAVYLCASSGQFLGEQFFGPGTRLTVL.